This TCR beta chain originates from a study of T cell changes during pregnancy in multiple sclerosis (dated by TCRdb to the late 2010s). With respect to the entire study: In women with multiple sclerosis, the researchers looked at how the T cell repertoire shifted as pregnancy progressed.

As to this clone: It has no known antigen specificity. Base qualities are not recorded, but no much larger clone differs from it by a single base.

V loses 2 bases, J loses 2 bases, and the germline ends lie 15 bases apart. The germline V gene gives CDR1 as MDHEN and CDR2 as SYDVKM. The CDR3 numbers 17 residues from cysteine through phenylalanine. Only the CDR3 part of the read is kept: 51 bases, read in frame from the first base. The protocol used for the library was the immunoSEQ multiplex PCR assay. TCRdb stores this immuneACCESS table with in-frame sequences only. Part of the clones is absent; in the studies checked, under half of the shortfall reflects unresolved V genes, and no reason is known for the rest. Counted in this sample were roughly 38,000 clones; roughly 91% of them appeared once. The ten top clones hold 0.5% to 0.75% of the sample.

The rearranged segments are TRBV28 and TRBJ2-2, and TRBD2 may be the D gene, going by 7 matching bases. This material consisted of CD4+ T cells from peripheral blood mononuclear cells, taken in the third trimester of pregnancy. This TCR was recovered from a female donor with multiple sclerosis, enrolled in a pregnancy study. The CDR3 amino acid sequence is: CASSLIFSGGNTGELFF. The sequenced DNA is TGTGCCAGCAGTTTAATTTTTTCGGGGGGCAACACCGGGGAGCTGTTTTTT.